What follows are 20 T cell receptor beta chains derived from one specimen sequenced in a study of T cells in Graves' hyperthyroidism and ophthalmopathy. Amplified TCR beta CDR3 regions came from RNA transcripts. The study used the HTBI primer set for a first-round RT-PCR of the TCR CDR3. In TCRdb, the multiplex PCR reads were re-called with MiXCR into one record per CDR3 protein. The table lists under 700,000 distinct CDR3 sequences, 46% of them singletons. Sequencing input: peripheral blood or thyroid tissue (not recorded which). Receptors originate from a woman between 18 and 29 years old with Graves' hyperthyroidism.

This clonotype was recorded a few times. The J gene is TRBJ1-5, the V gene TRBV10-2; 9 bases are shared with TRBD1. V lost 4 bases to trimming and J lost 1 base; unmatched junction nucleotides: 2. CDR1 and CDR2 (germline): WSHSY, SAAADI. This CDR3 comprises 15 residues. The CDR3 reads CASSGTGASNQPQHF. CDR3 DNA: TGCGCCAGCAGTGGGACAGGGGCCAGCAATCAGCCCCAGCATTTT.

Note on this clonotype: At one end the junction does not follow the germline gene, possibly because of a read error. J is TRBJ2-6 and V is TRBV10-3; D is unclear. The CDR3 length is 15 residues. Germline loops: CDR1 ENHRY, CDR2 SYGVKD. In DNA form, the CDR3 reads TGTGCCAGCAGTTACCTTGGAGTTGGGGCCAACGTCCTGACTTTC. It encodes CASSYLGVGANVLTF.

V is TRBV19 and J is TRBJ2-7; D uncertain. Germline loops: CDR1 LNHDA, CDR2 SQIVND (reference sequence). V shed 1 base and J shed 4 bases, with 14 bases lying between them. The CDR3 has 15 residues. CDR3 sequence: CASSIAGLVRYEQYF. Here the CDR3 DNA reads TGTGCCAGTAGTATAGCCGGGCTAGTGAGGTACGAGCAGTACTTC.

This clonotype occurred many times. The chain employs TRBV14 and TRBJ1-2; D perhaps matches TRBD1 (5 bases). The V gene lost 5 bases and the J gene lost 3 bases, with 13 bases spanning the gap. The germline V gene has CDR1 SGHDN and CDR2 FVKESK. This CDR3 is built from 14 residues. CDR3 nucleotide sequence: TGTGCCAGCAGCGAACTTTGGGGGGACTATGGCTACACCTTC. Translating it yields CASSELWGDYGYTF.

The rearrangement links TRBV10-3 to TRBJ1-2; no clear D gene. This CDR3 contains 13 residues. V was trimmed by 3 bases and J by 6 bases, leaving 11 bases between them. The germline gives CDR1 ENHRY, CDR2 SYGVKD. The CDR3 DNA reads as TGTGCCATCAGTGATGGAGGTGGGGATGGCTACACCTTC. This codes for CAISDGGGDGYTF.

The gene calls are TRBV11-1 and TRBJ1-2; TRBD1 is a possible D gene (6 bases). CDR3 length: 13 residues. Germline loops: CDR1 SGHAT, CDR2 FQDESV (reference sequence). Trimming shortened V by 4 bases and J by 6 bases, and 12 bases separated the two germline ends. The CDR3 loop reads CASSSNRADGYTF. The CDR3 coding sequence is TGTGCCAGCAGCTCGAACAGGGCGGATGGCTACACCTTC. The full variable domain, its missing parts supplied by reference TRBV11-1 and TRBJ1-2, is EAEVAQSPRYKITEKSQAVAFWCDPISGHATLYWYRQILGQGPELLVQFQDESVVDDSQLPKDRFSAERLKGVDSTLKIQPAELGDSAMYLCASSSNRADGYTFGSGTRLTVV.

The J gene is TRBJ1-6, the V gene TRBV2; D is perhaps TRBD1 (5 bases). Germline loops: CDR1 SNHLY, CDR2 FYNNEI. The germline V and J ends were trimmed by 10 bases and 7 bases, with 14 bases remaining between them. The CDR3 sequence is 13 residues long. CDR3 residues: CATRGFGNSPLHF. For the CDR3, the DNA is TGTGCCACCCGGGGGTTTGGGAATTCACCCCTCCACTTT.

The rearrangement joins TRBV2 to TRBJ1-1; 7 bases are a match to TRBD1. Germline assignment: CDR1 SNHLY and CDR2 FYNNEI. The CDR3 length is 15 residues. V shed 7 bases and J 4 bases; nucleotides not matched to a gene: 12. The CDR3 bases are TGTGCCAGCATGGCGGGGGGACAGATTCGCACTGAAGCTTTCTTT. Protein product: CASMAGGQIRTEAFF.

V usage is TRBV10-3 and J usage is TRBJ1-3; 9 nucleotides agree with TRBD1. Germline V gene sequence: CDR1 ENHRY, CDR2 SYGVKD. V shed 6 bases, J shed 9 bases, and the junction held 6 bases outside the gene matches. The CDR3 has 13 amino acids. CDR3 coding DNA: TGTGCCATCAGACGCCAGGACAGGGGCACCATATATTTT. This sequence encodes CAIRRQDRGTIYF.

The DNA for the CDR3 is TGCAGTGCCATCAGGGGACAGGTCTATGGCTACACCTTC. It yields the protein CSAIRGQVYGYTF. V gene TRBV20-1 combines with J gene TRBJ1-2; 8 nucleotides agree with TRBD1. The CDR3 spans 13 residues. V dropped 6 bases and J dropped 4; count of bases not matched to a gene: 7. Germline V gives CDR1 DFQATT, CDR2 SNEGSKA (reference sequence).

About this clonotype itself: A much more abundant neighbour one base away suggests this may be a read error. The genes are TRBV29-1 and TRBJ1-3; 11 bases agree with TRBD1. This CDR3 is 14 amino acids long. Germline V gene data show CDR1 as SQVTM and CDR2 as ANQGSEA. CDR3: CSVLDRGLGDTIYF. As DNA, the CDR3 is TGCAGCGTTCTGGACAGGGGGCTTGGAGACACCATATATTTT.

This clonotype was observed a few times. The V call is TRBV6-1, the J call TRBJ1-2, with a possible D match to TRBD1 (5 bases). The CDR3 is made up of 13 amino acids. CDR1 MNHNS and CDR2 SASEGT come from the germline V gene. The germline V and J ends were trimmed by 1 base and 8 bases, with 11 bases remaining between them. CDR3 sequence reads: CASSEGVRVGYTF. The CDR3 bases are TGTGCCAGCAGTGAAGGGGTCAGGGTGGGCTACACCTTC.

This clonotype occurred many times. The gene calls are TRBV29-1 and TRBJ1-2; 10 nucleotides agree with TRBD1. After removal of 0 bases from V and 8 bases from J, the junction contained 6 bases not matched to a gene. Germline-derived CDR1 and CDR2 are SQVTM and ANQGSEA. The CDR3 spans 14 residues. The CDR3 is CSVEDAGQGEGYTF. The CDR3 DNA follows: TGCAGCGTTGAAGATGCCGGACAGGGGGAAGGCTACACCTTC.

The gene calls are TRBV7-9 and TRBJ1-3, with 7 positions matching TRBD1. The CDR3 covers 14 residues. The trim removed 7 bases at V and 3 bases at J, leaving 6 bases unmatched. CDR1 SEHNR and CDR2 FQNEAQ come from the germline V gene (reference sequence). This CDR3 is CASMLRTGGNTIYF. Here the CDR3 DNA reads TGTGCCAGCATGCTGAGGACAGGTGGAAACACCATATATTTT.

The CDR3 loop is CASRVKAGEQYF. CDR3 DNA: TGTGCCAGCAGAGTTAAAGCGGGGGAGCAGTACTTC. The rearrangement uses TRBV6-1 and TRBJ2-7; 7 bases line up with TRBD2. This CDR3 contains 12 residues. The V and J ends lost 6 bases and 7 bases, in that order; junction bases with no gene match: 6. Per germline, CDR1 MNHNS and CDR2 SASEGT.

There are many counts of this clonotype. This chain joins TRBV12-3 or TRBV12-4 and TRBJ1-5, with D tentatively TRBD1 (6 bases). V was clipped by 8 bases and J by 4 bases, with 21 bases between them. The CDR3 loop spans 16 amino acids. The CDR3 bases are TGTGCCAGCGGATCTGCCAGGGGTGGCTGGAATCAGCCCCAGCATTTT. As protein: CASGSARGGWNQPQHF.

This clonotype was recorded only once. The junction and the germline gene differ at one end; a read error may be behind it. The J gene is TRBJ2-5, the V gene TRBV2; D is unclear. From germline, CDR1 is SNHLY and CDR2 FYNNEI. This CDR3 region has 14 residues. The CDR3 nucleotides are TGTGCCACCAGTTCCCTCCTGTACCAAGAGACCCAGTACTTC. The encoded protein is CATSSLLYQETQYF.

As regards this clonotype: An end of the junction does not agree with germline; a read error may underlie this. The chain uses TRBV14 and TRBJ2-7; 8 bases fit TRBD2. Germline CDR1 and CDR2: SGHDN and FVKESK. This CDR3 has 15 residues. CDR3 protein: CASSRSGRASYKQYF. The CDR3 nucleotides read TGTGCCAGCAGCCGAAGCGGGAGAGCTTCCTACAAGCAGTACTTC.

This clonotype was counted only a few times. The chain joins TRBV5-6 to TRBJ1-1; no firm D call. The V end was cut by 6 bases, the J end by 6 bases, with 24 bases between. This CDR3 is built from 16 residues. Per germline, CDR1 SGHDT and CDR2 YYEEEE. In DNA, the CDR3 is TGTGCCAGCACCTCTGAGCAAGGGTGGGATTCTGCTGAAGCTTTCTTT. The encoded protein is CASTSEQGWDSAEAFF.

The rearrangement uses TRBV24-1 and TRBJ1-5, with D possibly being TRBD1 (6 bases). Germline CDR1 is KGHDR and CDR2 is SFDVKD. The V end was cut by 1 base, the J end by 7 bases, with 10 bases between. This CDR3 region has 14 residues. As DNA, the CDR3 is TGTGCCACCAGTGATTTCAACAGGGCCCAGCCCCAGCATTTT. Encoded protein: CATSDFNRAQPQHF.